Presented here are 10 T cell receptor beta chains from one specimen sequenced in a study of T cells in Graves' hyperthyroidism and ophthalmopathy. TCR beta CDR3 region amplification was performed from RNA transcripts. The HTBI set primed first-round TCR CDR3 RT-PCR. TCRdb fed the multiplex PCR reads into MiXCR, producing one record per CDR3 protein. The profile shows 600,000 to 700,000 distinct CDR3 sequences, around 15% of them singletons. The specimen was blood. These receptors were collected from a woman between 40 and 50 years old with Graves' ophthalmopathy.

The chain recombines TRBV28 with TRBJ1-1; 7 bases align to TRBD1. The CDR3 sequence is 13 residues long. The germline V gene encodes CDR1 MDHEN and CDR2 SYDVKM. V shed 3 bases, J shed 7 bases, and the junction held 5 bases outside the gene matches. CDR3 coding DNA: TGTGCCAGCAGTTTGGAACAGGGGCGTGAAGCTTTCTTT. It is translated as CASSLEQGREAFF.

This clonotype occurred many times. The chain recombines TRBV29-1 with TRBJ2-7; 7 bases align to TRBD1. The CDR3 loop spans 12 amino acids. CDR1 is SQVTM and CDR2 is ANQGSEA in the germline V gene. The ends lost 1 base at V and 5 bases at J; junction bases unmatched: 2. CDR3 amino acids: CSVEGTGDEQYF. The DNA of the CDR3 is TGCAGCGTTGAAGGGACAGGAGACGAGCAGTACTTC.

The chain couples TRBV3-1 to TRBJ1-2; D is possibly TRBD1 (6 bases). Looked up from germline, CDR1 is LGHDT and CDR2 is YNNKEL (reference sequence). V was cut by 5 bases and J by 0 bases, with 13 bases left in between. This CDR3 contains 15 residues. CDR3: CASSVRDTTNYGYTF. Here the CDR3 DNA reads TGTGCCAGCAGCGTTCGGGACACCACTAACTATGGCTACACCTTC.

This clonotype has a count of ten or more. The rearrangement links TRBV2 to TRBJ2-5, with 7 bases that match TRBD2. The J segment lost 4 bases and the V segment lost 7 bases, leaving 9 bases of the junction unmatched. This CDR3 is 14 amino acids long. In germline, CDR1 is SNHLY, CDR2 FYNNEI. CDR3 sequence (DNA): TGTGCCAGCAACGGGGCGGGAGTGGTAGAGACCCAGTACTTC. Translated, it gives CASNGAGVVETQYF.

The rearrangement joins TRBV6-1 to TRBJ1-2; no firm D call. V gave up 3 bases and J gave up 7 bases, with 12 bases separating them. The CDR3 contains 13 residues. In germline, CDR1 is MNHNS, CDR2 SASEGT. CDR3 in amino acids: CASSENASGGYTF. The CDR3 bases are TGTGCCAGCAGTGAGAACGCCTCAGGTGGCTACACCTTC.

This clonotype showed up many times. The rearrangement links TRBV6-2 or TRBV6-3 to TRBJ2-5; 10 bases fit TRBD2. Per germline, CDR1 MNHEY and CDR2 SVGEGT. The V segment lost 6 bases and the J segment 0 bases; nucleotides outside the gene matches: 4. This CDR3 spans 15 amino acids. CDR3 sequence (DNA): TGTGCCAGCAGGGTCGGACTAGCGGACCAAGAGACCCAGTACTTC. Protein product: CASRVGLADQETQYF.

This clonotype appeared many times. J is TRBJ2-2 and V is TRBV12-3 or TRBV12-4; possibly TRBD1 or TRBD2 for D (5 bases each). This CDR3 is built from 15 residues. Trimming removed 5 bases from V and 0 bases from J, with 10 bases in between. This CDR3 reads CASSPLGANTGELFF. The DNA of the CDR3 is TGTGCCAGCAGTCCCCTGGGGGCGAACACCGGGGAGCTGTTTTTT.

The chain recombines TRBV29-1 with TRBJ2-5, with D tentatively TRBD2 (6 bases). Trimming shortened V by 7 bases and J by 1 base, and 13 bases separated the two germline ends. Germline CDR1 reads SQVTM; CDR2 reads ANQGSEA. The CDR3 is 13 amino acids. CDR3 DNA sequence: TGCAGCGCGGCGGAGGGCCCCCAAGAGACCCAGTACTTC. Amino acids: CSAAEGPQETQYF.

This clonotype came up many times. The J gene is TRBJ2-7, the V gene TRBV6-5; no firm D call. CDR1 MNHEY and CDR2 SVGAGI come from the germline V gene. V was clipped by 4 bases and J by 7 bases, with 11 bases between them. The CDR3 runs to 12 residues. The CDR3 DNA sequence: TGTGCCAGCAGTTTGTCTAGTGGGGAGCAGTACTTC. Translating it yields CASSLSSGEQYF.

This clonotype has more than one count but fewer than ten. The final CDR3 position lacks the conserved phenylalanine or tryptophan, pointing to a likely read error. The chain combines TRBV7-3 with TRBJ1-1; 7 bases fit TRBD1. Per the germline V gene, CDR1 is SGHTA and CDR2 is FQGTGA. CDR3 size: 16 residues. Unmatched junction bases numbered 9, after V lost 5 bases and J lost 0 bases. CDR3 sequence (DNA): TGTGCCAGCAGCCCTACGGGGGACAGCATGAACACTGAAGCTTTCATT. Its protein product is CASSPTGDSMNTEAFI.